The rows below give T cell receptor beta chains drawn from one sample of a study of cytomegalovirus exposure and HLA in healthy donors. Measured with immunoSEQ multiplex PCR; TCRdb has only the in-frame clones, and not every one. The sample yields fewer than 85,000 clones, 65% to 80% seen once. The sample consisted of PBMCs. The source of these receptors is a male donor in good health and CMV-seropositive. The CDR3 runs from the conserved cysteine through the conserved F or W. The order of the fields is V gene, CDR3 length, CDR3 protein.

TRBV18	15	CASSPRQGASYEQYF
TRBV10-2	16	CASRPSSGGRLGEQFF
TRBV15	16	CATRVSGGAHTDTQYF
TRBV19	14	CASTPNRGGQPQHF
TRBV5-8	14	CASSVGQGNEKLFF
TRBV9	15	CASSPQGQRAYEQYF
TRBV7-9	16	CASSSYRGGSTGELFF
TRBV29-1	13	CSVEYPGGYGYTF
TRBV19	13	CASSPSSYNEQFF
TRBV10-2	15	CASSDSGGTYNEQFF
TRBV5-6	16	CASSYSGVLMNTEAFF
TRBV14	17	CASSQGRLGLGYNEQFF
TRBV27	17	CASSKDRGDSAKNIQYF
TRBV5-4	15	CASSAGGSVGNTIYF
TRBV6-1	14	CASSGQGSNQPQHF
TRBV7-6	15	CASSETGRPYNEQFF
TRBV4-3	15	CASSQEAGVAGELFF
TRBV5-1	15	CASSLTGTGNYGYTF
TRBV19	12	CASRPGAGELFF
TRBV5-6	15	CASSFRLAGQETQYF
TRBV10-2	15	CASSESGGTAGELFF
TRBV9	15	CASSVEEGLGGQQYF
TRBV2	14	CASRGQGFPDTQYF
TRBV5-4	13	CASSRDGRGEQYF
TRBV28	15	CASSLGGTGGPEQYF
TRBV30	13	CAWSENTGGEQFF
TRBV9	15	CASSVGDSGSPEQYF
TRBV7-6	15	CASSPRTGGNTEAFF
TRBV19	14	CASSRQEPQNTQYF
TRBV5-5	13	CASSGQTNEKLFF
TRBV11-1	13	CASSLGSRETQYF
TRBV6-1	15	CASSERQGANYGYTF
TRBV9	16	CASSVRLADSDDTQYF
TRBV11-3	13	CASSGPQGRAQYF
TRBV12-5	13	CASGLVHGDRGFF
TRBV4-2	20	CASSQDFPGLAGTRTDTQYF
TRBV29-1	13	CSIWDSPIEEQYF
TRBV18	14	CASSPRSNSYEQYF
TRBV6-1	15	CASSGGQRGRQPQHF
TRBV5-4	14	CASSILDGANGYTF
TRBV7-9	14	CASSRGSAGNTIYF
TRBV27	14	CASSHGQGNYGYTF
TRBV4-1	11	CASSQGQKQYF
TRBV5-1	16	CASSLIAASEENEQFF
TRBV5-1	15	CASSFGPGQVETQYF
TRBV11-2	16	CASSWWGTYSNQPQHF
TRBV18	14	CASSPGTDNYGYTF
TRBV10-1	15	CASSELAGFTDTQYF
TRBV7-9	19	CASSPRTSGSSRGGNEQFF
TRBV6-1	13	CASRKTGVETQYF